This entry concerns a single TCR beta chain. Relative to the germline gene, one junction end is altered; a read error may explain this. This sample stems from a study of T cell changes during pregnancy in multiple sclerosis. The germline CDR1 and CDR2 sequences are MNHNY and SVGAGI (reference sequence). The CDR3 contains 11 residues. Sequenced by immunoSEQ multiplex PCR; TCRdb stores in-frame clones only, minus some. The sample shows 100,000 or so clones, approximately 94% of them seen only once. The TCR comes from a female donor with multiple sclerosis, enrolled in a pregnancy study. The specimen was peripheral blood, collected in the second trimester of pregnancy. This chain uses TRBV6-6 with TRBJ2-7; D is uncertain. The CDR3 DNA is TGTACCAGCAGTTATAGATGGGAGCAGTACTTC. Protein sequence: CTSSYRWEQYF.